This entry lists 9 T cell receptor beta chains sequenced from one sample in a study of shared clonotypes between healthy human individuals. Here immunoSEQ multiplex PCR was the method, and the copy in TCRdb shows in-frame clones only, minus some. Of about 960,000 clones detected, over 75% appear once; the ten largest clones hold about 1.5%. Sequencing was carried out using memory CD4+ T cells sorted from blood. Subset defined: CD45RA-negative fraction. The receptors come from a man between 18 and 29 years old in good health.

CDR3 sequence reads: CASSPRLVGGAFF. The CDR3 DNA is TGTGCCAGCAGCCCAAGGTTGGTGGGGGGAGCTTTCTTT. The rearrangement joins TRBV5-6 to TRBJ1-1; D possibly corresponds to TRBD1 (5 bases). The CDR3 covers 13 residues. Germline assignment: CDR1 SGHDT and CDR2 YYEEEE. V was pared by 4 bases and J by 10 bases, with 17 bases between.

V usage is TRBV19 and J usage is TRBJ2-1; 9 bases are a match to TRBD1. V lost 8 bases to trimming and J lost 9 bases; unmatched junction nucleotides: 11. The V gene's germline CDR1 is LNHDA and CDR2 SQIVND (reference sequence). The CDR3 extends over 14 amino acids. The CDR3 nucleotides read TGTGCCAGTCGTCCCGGGACAGGGTTCGGTGAGCAGTTCTTC. Amino acids: CASRPGTGFGEQFF.

The chain employs TRBV2 and TRBJ2-1; D is unclear. Looked up from germline, CDR1 is SNHLY and CDR2 is FYNNEI. V gave up 4 bases and J gave up 9 bases, with 10 bases separating them. The CDR3 is 12 amino acids. CDR3 bases: TGTGCCAGCAGTGGAACCGGGCTTGAGCAGTTCTTC. It specifies CASSGTGLEQFF.

The chain is built from TRBV2 and TRBJ2-3, with 12 bases identical to TRBD2. The CDR3 loop spans 19 amino acids. Germline values: CDR1 SNHLY, CDR2 FYNNEI. V lost 5 bases, J lost 0 bases, and 12 bases stayed unmatched. DNA of the CDR3: TGTGCCAGCAGTACCCCGACTAGCGGGGGTTCCTCTAGCACAGATACGCAGTATTTT. It encodes CASSTPTSGGSSSTDTQYF.

J is TRBJ1-2 and V is TRBV5-6; D gene unclear. The CDR3 is 18 residues long. V lost 0 bases and J 2 bases, leaving 20 bases between the germline ends. Germline CDR1 reads SGHDT; CDR2 reads YYEEEE. The CDR3 nucleotides are TGTGCCAGCAGCTTGGCCTTAACGGGAAAGCAGGAGAACTATGGCTACACCTTC. Amino acid sequence: CASSLALTGKQENYGYTF.

This clone has just one count. The CDR3 loop is CASSPNPGTKGEKLFF. In nucleotides, the CDR3 is TGTGCCAGCAGTCCGAACCCCGGGACGAAGGGGGAAAAACTGTTTTTT. The genes are TRBV2 and TRBJ1-4; TRBD1 might be the D (5 bases). This CDR3 has 16 residues. Trimming shortened V by 5 bases and J by 8 bases, and 21 bases separated the two germline ends. Germline V CDR1 and CDR2: SNHLY, FYNNEI. Full variable domain (outside the CDR3, taken from reference TRBV2 and TRBJ1-4): EPEVTQTPSHQVTQMGQEVILRCVPISNHLYFYWYRQILGQKVEFLVSFYNNEISEKSEIFDDQFSVERPDGSNFTLKIRSTKLEDSAMYFCASSPNPGTKGEKLFFGSGTQLSVL.

This chain connects TRBV7-9 to TRBJ2-7, with D perhaps TRBD2 (6 bases). Germline V gene data show CDR1 as SEHNR and CDR2 as FQNEAQ (reference sequence). Trimming shortened V by 7 bases and J by 0 bases, and 16 bases separated the two germline ends. The CDR3 covers 15 residues. Here the CDR3 DNA reads TGTGCCAGCACCATCGGGGGAGTTACCTCCTACGAGCAGTACTTC. This encodes CASTIGGVTSYEQYF.

CDR3 coding DNA: TGCGCCAGCAGCTTGGCCGGGACAGGGGGCCACAATGAGCAGTTCTTC. It codes for CASSLAGTGGHNEQFF. The chain recombines TRBV5-1 with TRBJ2-1; 12 bases align to TRBD1. V shed 0 bases and J 5 bases; nucleotides not matched to a gene: 3. The CDR3 totals 16 residues. Looked up from germline, CDR1 is SGHRS and CDR2 is YFSETQ.

The chain recombines TRBV2 with TRBJ1-2, with D possibly matching TRBD1 (5 bases). The CDR3 runs to 13 residues. The germline V and J ends were trimmed by 3 bases and 3 bases, with 8 bases remaining between them. Per germline, CDR1 SNHLY and CDR2 FYNNEI. This chain's CDR3 is CASSEGGYYGYTF. CDR3 sequence (DNA): TGTGCCAGCAGTGAGGGGGGGTACTATGGCTACACCTTC. Full variable domain (rest looked up from reference TRBV2 and TRBJ1-2): EPEVTQTPSHQVTQMGQEVILRCVPISNHLYFYWYRQILGQKVEFLVSFYNNEISEKSEIFDDQFSVERPDGSNFTLKIRSTKLEDSAMYFCASSEGGYYGYTFGSGTRLTVV.